This T cell receptor (beta chain) emerged from a study of blood T cell repertoires in COVID-19. Study-wide background: From T cells, B-cell-depleted T cells, or PBMCs came the material, which was cDNA or gDNA.

Here immunoSEQ multiplex PCR was the method, and the copy in TCRdb shows in-frame clones only, minus some. Seen here are about 480,000 clones, around nine tenths observed once, and the top ten hold approximately 1.8%. Participant-given clinical history determined each cohort assignment. This clone appeared once. The sample comprised PBMCs or T cells enriched from blood (not recorded which). The origin of this receptor is a middle-aged woman who had recovered from COVID-19.

The CDR3 DNA sequence: TGTGCCAGTAGTCCGGACTTGATAAATTCACCCCTCCACTTT. Its protein is CASSPDLINSPLHF. The rearrangement links TRBV19 to TRBJ1-6; D call uncertain. Trimming left V 5 bases short and J 7 bases short, with 12 bases between. Germline V gene sequence: CDR1 LNHDA, CDR2 SQIVND (reference sequence). The CDR3 sequence is 14 residues long.